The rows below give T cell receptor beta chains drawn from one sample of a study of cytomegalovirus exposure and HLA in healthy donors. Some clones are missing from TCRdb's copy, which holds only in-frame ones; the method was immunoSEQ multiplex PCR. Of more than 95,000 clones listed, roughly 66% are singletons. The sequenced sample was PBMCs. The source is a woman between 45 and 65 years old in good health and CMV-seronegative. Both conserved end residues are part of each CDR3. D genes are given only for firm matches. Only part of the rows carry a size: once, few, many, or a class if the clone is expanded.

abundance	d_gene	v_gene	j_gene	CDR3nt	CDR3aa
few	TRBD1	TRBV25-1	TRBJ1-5	TGTGCCAGCAGTGATAACAGGGGTCCCCAGCATTTT	CASSDNRGPQHF
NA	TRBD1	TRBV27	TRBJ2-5	TGTGCCAGCAAAGGGGACACAGGGGCAGGAGTTGGAGAGACCCAGTACTTC	CASKGDTGAGVGETQYF
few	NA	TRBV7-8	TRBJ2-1	TGTGCCAGCAGCTTACTAGGTTCCAATGAGCAGTTCTTC	CASSLLGSNEQFF
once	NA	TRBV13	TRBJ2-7	TGTGCCAGCAGCTTAGTTCGCCTAGCTTCCGAGCAGTACTTC	CASSLVRLASEQYF
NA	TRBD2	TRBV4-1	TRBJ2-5	TGCGCTAGCAGTCCGACTAGCGGAGGTGGAGAGACCCAGTACTTC	CASSPTSGGGETQYF
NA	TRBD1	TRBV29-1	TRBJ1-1	TGCAGCGTTGCAGTTCAGGGGGGCACTGAAGCTTTCTTT	CSVAVQGGTEAFF
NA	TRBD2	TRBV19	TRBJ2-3	TGTGCCAGTGGGTACGGGCTAGCGGCAGATACGCAGTATTTT	CASGYGLAADTQYF
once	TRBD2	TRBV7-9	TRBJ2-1	TGTGCCAGCAGCTTTAACTTCGCTAGCGGGAGTGAGCAGTTCTTC	CASSFNFASGSEQFF
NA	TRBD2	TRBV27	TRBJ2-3	TGTGCCAGCCAAAGGACTAGCGGGAGGCTCGACAACACAGATACGCAGTATTTT	CASQRTSGRLDNTDTQYF
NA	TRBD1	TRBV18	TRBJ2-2	TGTGCCAGCTCACCTAGGACAGGGCGGAACACCGGGGAGCTGTTTTTT	CASSPRTGRNTGELFF
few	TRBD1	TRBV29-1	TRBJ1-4	TGCAGCACCCCCGGCTCCAGGGGGCAGGGATTGGAAGTGGGTGAAAAACTGTTTTTT	CSTPGSRGQGLEVGEKLFF
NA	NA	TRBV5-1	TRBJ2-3	TGCGCCAGCAGCTTACTAGCAGATACGCAGTATTTT	CASSLLADTQYF
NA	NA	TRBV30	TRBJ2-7	TGTGCACTGGAGCTAAGGGGAACTACCTACGAGCAGTACTTC	CALELRGTTYEQYF
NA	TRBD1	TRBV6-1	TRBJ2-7	TGTGCCAGCAGATCCGGACAGGGGGACGAGCAGTACTTC	CASRSGQGDEQYF
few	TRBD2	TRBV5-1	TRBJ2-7	TGCGCCAGCAGCTTGGCTGCCCTAGCGGGGACCTACGAGCAGTACTTC	CASSLAALAGTYEQYF
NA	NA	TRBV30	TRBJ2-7	TGTGCCCGGAAGGGGGCCTACGAGCAGTACTTC	CARKGAYEQYF
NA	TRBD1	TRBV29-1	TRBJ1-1	TGCAGCGCCCGCCAACCCACAGGGGCCACTGAAGCTTTCTTT	CSARQPTGATEAFF
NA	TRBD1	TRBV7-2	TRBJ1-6	TGTGCCAGCAGCCCCGAGACAGGGGGCAATAATTCACCCCTCCACTTT	CASSPETGGNNSPLHF
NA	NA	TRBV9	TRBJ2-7	TGTGCCAGCAGCGTAGAGGTGAGCACGGGAGACGAGCAGTACTTC	CASSVEVSTGDEQYF
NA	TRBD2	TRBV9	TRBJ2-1	TGTGCCAGCAGCCCCCGACCGGGACTAGCGGATATATCCTACAATGAGCAGTTCTTC	CASSPRPGLADISYNEQFF
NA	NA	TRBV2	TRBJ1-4	TGTGCCAGCAGAGTCCTAGGAGAAAAACTGTTTTTT	CASRVLGEKLFF
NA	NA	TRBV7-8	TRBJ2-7	TGTGCCAGCAGCCCGAGTCGACTATTTTCCGCGTACGAGCAGTACTTC	CASSPSRLFSAYEQYF
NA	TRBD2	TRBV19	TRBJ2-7	TGTGCCAGTAGTACGACTAGCGGGTACGAGCAGTACTTC	CASSTTSGYEQYF
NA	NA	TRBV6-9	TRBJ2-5	TGTGCCAGCAAGCCCCCGTCGGTGACTAGGCAAGAGACCCAGTACTTC	CASKPPSVTRQETQYF
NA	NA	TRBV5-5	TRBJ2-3	TGTGCCAGCAGCTTGGTGGGGCAGGGAACACTCCCAGATACGCAGTATTTT	CASSLVGQGTLPDTQYF
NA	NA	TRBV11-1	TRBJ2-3	TGTGCCAGCAGTTTGGCCGTGTTAAATACGCAGTATTTT	CASSLAVLNTQYF
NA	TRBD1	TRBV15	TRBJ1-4	TGTGCCACCAGCCGACAGGGGCCCAATGAAAAACTGTTTTTT	CATSRQGPNEKLFF
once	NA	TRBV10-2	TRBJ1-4	TGCGCCAGCAGTTCCGTCAATGAAAAACTGTTTTTT	CASSSVNEKLFF
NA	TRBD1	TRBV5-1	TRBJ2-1	TGCGCCAGCAGTGGGCTGGGACAGGGATCTTTCGGTTACAATGAGCAGTTCTTC	CASSGLGQGSFGYNEQFF
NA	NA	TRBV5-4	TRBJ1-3	TGTGCCAGCAGCTTCGACGGAGACACCATATATTTT	CASSFDGDTIYF
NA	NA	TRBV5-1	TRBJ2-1	TGCGCCAGCAGCTTGTCAAGGCGGGAAAACAATGAGCAGTTCTTC	CASSLSRRENNEQFF